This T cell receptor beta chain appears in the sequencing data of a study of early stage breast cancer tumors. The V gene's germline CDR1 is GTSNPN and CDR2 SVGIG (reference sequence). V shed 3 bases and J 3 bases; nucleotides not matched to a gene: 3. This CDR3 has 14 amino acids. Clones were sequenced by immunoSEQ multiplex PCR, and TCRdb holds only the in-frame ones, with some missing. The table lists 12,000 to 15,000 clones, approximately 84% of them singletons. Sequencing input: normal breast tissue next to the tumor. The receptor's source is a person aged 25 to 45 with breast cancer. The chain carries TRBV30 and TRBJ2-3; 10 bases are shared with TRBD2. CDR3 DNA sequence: TGTGCCTGGAGAGCTAGCGGGAGAACAGATACGCAGTATTTT. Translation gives CAWRASGRTDTQYF.